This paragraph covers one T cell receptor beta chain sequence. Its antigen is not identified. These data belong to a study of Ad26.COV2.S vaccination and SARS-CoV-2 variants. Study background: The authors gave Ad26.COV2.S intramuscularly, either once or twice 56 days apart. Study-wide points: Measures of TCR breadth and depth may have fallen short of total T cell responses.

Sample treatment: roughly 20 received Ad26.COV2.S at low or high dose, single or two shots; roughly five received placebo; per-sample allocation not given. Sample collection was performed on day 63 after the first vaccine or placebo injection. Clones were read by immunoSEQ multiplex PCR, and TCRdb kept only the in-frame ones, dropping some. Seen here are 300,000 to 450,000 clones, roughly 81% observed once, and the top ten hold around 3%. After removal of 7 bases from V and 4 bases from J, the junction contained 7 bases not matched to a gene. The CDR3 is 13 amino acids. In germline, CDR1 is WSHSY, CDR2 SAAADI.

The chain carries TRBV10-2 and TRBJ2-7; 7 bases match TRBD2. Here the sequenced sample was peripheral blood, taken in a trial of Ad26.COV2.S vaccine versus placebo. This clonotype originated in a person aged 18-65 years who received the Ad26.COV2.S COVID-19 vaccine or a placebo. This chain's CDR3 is CASTTAGPYEQYF. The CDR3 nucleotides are TGCGCCAGCACCACAGCGGGGCCTTACGAGCAGTACTTC.